This TCR beta chain was profiled in a study of siplizumab effects on memory and regulatory T cells. Unstimulated naive, memory, effector memory and TEMRA subsets from three donor pairs were sequenced. Germline V gene sequence: CDR1 SGHRS, CDR2 YFSETQ. Trimming at V came to 4 bases and at J to 4 bases, leaving 6 bases not matched to a gene. There are 15 residues in the CDR3. Regarding the study as a whole: Siplizumab led to significantly less abundant alloreactive sequences that could be traced back to unstimulated CD4+ memory cells. The study found naive T cells seemingly more diverse than memory cells and seemingly major alloresponse contributors.

This clone showed up just a few times. The target antigen is unknown. TCR templates, around 100,000 per sample, were assayed. Method: immunoSEQ multiplex PCR; TCRdb's copy keeps in-frame clones and lacks some. In the table there are some 64,000 clones, 79% of which are singletons. This TCR came from a human donor in good health. The sequenced material came from memory CD4+ T cells sorted from blood. The J gene is TRBJ2-1, the V gene TRBV5-1; 9 nucleotides line up with TRBD2. CDR3 in amino acids: CASSPERGAYNEQFF. Here the CDR3 DNA reads TGCGCCAGCAGCCCGGAGCGGGGGGCATACAATGAGCAGTTCTTC. The full variable domain, with the rest looked up from reference TRBV5-1 and TRBJ2-1, is KAGVTQTPRYLIKTRGQQVTLSCSPISGHRSVSWYQQTPGQGLQFLFEYFSETQRNKGNFPGRFSGRQFSNSRSEMNVSTLELGDSALYLCASSPERGAYNEQFFGPGTRLTVL.